These 18 T cell receptor beta chains share one sample of origin, sequenced in a study of T-cell memory formation after mild COVID-19. TCRdb reanalysed the 5' RACE reads using MiXCR and keeps one entry per CDR3 protein. The profile shows 530,000 or so distinct CDR3 sequences, 15% to 20% of them singletons. The sample comprised PBMCs or a T cell subset sorted from them (not recorded which). The receptor set was obtained from an adult woman who had mild COVID-19 (a few samples of this study predate the infection). Cell type and time point are not known.

The CDR3 region has the DNA TGTGCCAGCTCTCACAGTGTTTCGGGACAGAAGAATTCACCCCTCCACTTT. Translating gives CASSHSVSGQKNSPLHF. This chain uses TRBV18 with TRBJ1-6; 7 bases match TRBD1. Germline V gene sequence: CDR1 KGHSH, CDR2 LQKENI. The trim removed 6 bases at V and 7 bases at J, leaving 15 bases unmatched. CDR3 length equals 17 residues.

V and J are TRBV4-3 and TRBJ2-2; D call uncertain. The V and J ends lost 4 bases and 2 bases respectively, with 8 bases between them. The CDR3 is made up of 14 amino acids. Germline V gene lookup returns CDR1 LGHNA and CDR2 YSLEER. The DNA of the CDR3 is TGCGCCAGCAGCCCATCCGACAACACCGGGGAGCTGTTTTTT. Translating it yields CASSPSDNTGELFF.

This clonotype was seen at least ten times. The rearrangement links TRBV3-1 to TRBJ2-7; maybe TRBD2 (6 bases). Germline CDR1 is LGHDT and CDR2 is YNNKEL (reference sequence). This CDR3 is 15 amino acids long. The ends were cut back, 4 bases at V and 3 bases at J, with 16 bases in the middle. The CDR3 region has the DNA TGTGCCAGCAGCCGTAGCGGTAGCGGCCACTACGAGCAGTACTTC. Its protein is CASSRSGSGHYEQYF.

V is TRBV12-3 or TRBV12-4 and J is TRBJ2-1; D is ambiguous. V gave up 3 bases and J gave up 4 bases, with 13 bases separating them. The CDR3 totals 15 residues. This chain's CDR3 is CASSFLERRYNEQFF. CDR3 coding DNA: TGTGCCAGCAGTTTCCTCGAGCGCCGGTACAATGAGCAGTTCTTC.

The rearrangement links TRBV7-9 to TRBJ2-7; 9 bases align to TRBD1. V shed 0 bases, J shed 0 bases, and the junction held 3 bases outside the gene matches. The CDR3 loop spans 16 amino acids. CDR1 is SEHNR and CDR2 is FQNEAQ in the germline V gene (reference sequence). The CDR3 nucleotides read TGTGCCAGCAGCTTAGCCGGGACAGGGCCCTCCTACGAGCAGTACTTC. Its protein is CASSLAGTGPSYEQYF.

This clonotype was recorded once. The rearrangement joins TRBV25-1 to TRBJ2-7, with D maybe TRBD1 (5 bases). Looked up from germline, CDR1 is MGHDK and CDR2 is SYGVNS. Trimming pared 4 bases from V and 6 bases from J, leaving 7 bases between. CDR3 length: 11 amino acids. The CDR3 bases are TGTGCCAGCAGTGCAAGGGGCGAGCAGTACTTC. Translating gives CASSARGEQYF.

The rearrangement uses TRBV10-3 and TRBJ2-7; D not resolved. The CDR3 has 14 residues. V was cut by 3 bases and J by 0 bases, with 9 bases left in between. CDR1 ENHRY and CDR2 SYGVKD come from the germline V gene. CDR3 sequence (DNA): TGTGCCATCAGTGACCGGGCAACCTCCTACGAGCAGTACTTC. The encoded protein is CAISDRATSYEQYF.

The chain uses TRBV7-3 and TRBJ2-1; 7 bases map to TRBD2. This CDR3 spans 16 amino acids. Trimming cost V 5 bases and J 2 bases; bases outside gene matches: 9. CDR1 and CDR2 (germline): SGHTA, FQGTGA. CDR3 nucleotides: TGTGCCAGCAGCCCTGGGGGAGGGAGTACCTACAATGAGCAGTTCTTC. As protein: CASSPGGGSTYNEQFF.

The rearrangement uses TRBV15 and TRBJ1-6; D ambiguous. In germline, CDR1 is LNHNV, CDR2 YYDKDF (reference sequence). The CDR3 is 13 residues long. With 1 base removed from V and 8 bases from J, the gap between germline ends came to 6 bases. The CDR3 coding sequence is TGTGCCACCAGCAGAGGTTGGGATTCACCCCTCCACTTT. This gives the protein CATSRGWDSPLHF. The whole variable domain, remainder taken from reference TRBV15 and TRBJ1-6, is DAMVIQNPRYQVTQFGKPVTLSCSQTLNHNVMYWYQQKSSQAPKLLFHYYDKDFNNEADTPDNFQSRRPNTSFCFLDIRSPGLGDTAMYLCATSRGWDSPLHFGNGTRLTVT.

This clonotype has at least ten counts. This chain joins TRBV7-8 and TRBJ2-2; D is perhaps TRBD1 (6 bases). With 5 bases removed from V and 6 bases from J, the gap between germline ends came to 16 bases. This CDR3 region has 15 residues. Germline V lookup: CDR1 SGHVS, CDR2 FQNEAQ. The CDR3 region has the DNA TGTGCCAGCAGCCCAAGGGACACCCAGCCCGGGGAGCTGTTTTTT. Residues: CASSPRDTQPGELFF. Drawing the rest from reference TRBV7-8 and TRBJ2-2, the complete variable domain is GAGVSQSPRYKVAKRGQDVALRCDPISGHVSLFWYQQALGQGPEFLTYFQNEAQLDKSGLPSDRFFAERPEGSVSTLKIQRTQQEDSAVYLCASSPRDTQPGELFFGEGSRLTVL.

The chain has TRBV13 and TRBJ2-7; 10 nucleotides agree with TRBD1. This CDR3 contains 15 residues. Germline V gene sequence: CDR1 PRHDT, CDR2 FYEKMQ (reference sequence). The J segment lost 3 bases and the V segment lost 5 bases, leaving 7 bases of the junction unmatched. CDR3: CASSPGQGIGYEQYF. The CDR3, as DNA: TGTGCCAGCAGCCCGGGACAGGGGATTGGCTACGAGCAGTACTTC.

The chain couples TRBV5-4 to TRBJ2-3, with 9 nucleotides matching TRBD2. The germline CDR1 and CDR2 sequences are SGHNT and YYREEE (reference sequence). The CDR3 contains 16 residues. Unmatched junction bases numbered 8, after V lost 5 bases and J lost 1 base. The CDR3 DNA is TGTGCCAGCAGTACGGACCCTAGCGGGGGCACAGATACGCAGTATTTT. It yields the protein CASSTDPSGGTDTQYF.

This clonotype appeared a few times. This chain uses TRBV5-5 with TRBJ1-1; D unclear. Trimming stripped 2 bases from V and 2 bases from J, with 13 bases between. Germline CDR1 and CDR2: SGHKS and YYEKEE (reference sequence). CDR3 size: 15 residues. CDR3 region: CASSFRKEGNTEAFF. CDR3 DNA: TGTGCCAGCAGCTTTAGGAAGGAAGGAAACACTGAAGCTTTCTTT.

This chain uses TRBV6-4 with TRBJ2-3; 7 bases agree with TRBD1. Germline V gene sequence: CDR1 MRHNA, CDR2 SNTAGT. V shed 4 bases and J 4 bases; nucleotides not matched to a gene: 11. The CDR3 is 16 residues long. DNA of the CDR3: TGTGCCAGCAGTGTCTCTCACAGGGGAAATTCAGATACGCAGTATTTT. Its translation is CASSVSHRGNSDTQYF.

V gene TRBV15 combines with J gene TRBJ2-1, with 8 bases fitting TRBD1. The CDR3 sequence is 15 residues long. Germline CDR1 LNHNV, CDR2 YYDKDF (reference sequence). V shed 7 bases, J shed 2 bases, and the junction held 7 bases outside the gene matches. The CDR3 loop is CATTKDRGPYNEQFF. The CDR3 coding sequence is TGTGCCACCACCAAAGACAGGGGACCCTACAATGAGCAGTTCTTC.

This clonotype has just a few counts. The chain carries TRBV7-9 and TRBJ1-2; D is unclear. Germline V gene sequence: CDR1 SEHNR, CDR2 FQNEAQ (reference sequence). The CDR3 loop spans 15 amino acids. V gave up 2 bases and J gave up 4 bases, with 14 bases separating them. The CDR3 coding sequence is TGTGCCAGCAGCTTATTCCCCGGGCAAACCTATGGCTACACCTTC. The encoded protein is CASSLFPGQTYGYTF. The full variable domain, completed using reference TRBV7-9 and TRBJ1-2, is DTGVSQNPRHKITKRGQNVTFRCDPISEHNRLYWYRQTLGQGPEFLTYFQNEAQLEKSRLLSDRFSAERPKGSFSTLEIQRTEQGDSAMYLCASSLFPGQTYGYTFGSGTRLTVV.

The chain is built from TRBV9 and TRBJ1-1; 8 bases line up with TRBD1. Losses at the gene ends were 4 bases for V and 4 bases for J; bases not matched to a gene: 9. Germline loops: CDR1 SGDLS, CDR2 YYNGEE. The CDR3 totals 15 residues. The CDR3: CASSKGQAGATEAFF. In DNA, the CDR3 is TGTGCCAGCAGCAAGGGACAGGCGGGGGCCACTGAAGCTTTCTTT. Variable domain in full (rest from reference TRBV9 and TRBJ1-1): DSGVTQTPKHLITATGQRVTLRCSPRSGDLSVYWYQQSLDQGLQFLIQYYNGEERAKGNILERFSAQQFPDLHSELNLSSLELGDSALYFCASSKGQAGATEAFFGQGTRLTVV.

This sequence joins TRBV19 and TRBJ1-1; D possibly corresponds to TRBD1 (5 bases). This CDR3 has 13 residues. Looked up from germline, CDR1 is LNHDA and CDR2 is SQIVND (reference sequence). V was trimmed by 4 bases and J by 7 bases, leaving 13 bases between them. The CDR3 protein is CASSTTRVVEAFF. In DNA, the CDR3 is TGTGCCAGTAGTACAACCAGGGTAGTTGAAGCTTTCTTT.